What follows is one T cell receptor beta chain and its context. The entry originates in a study of blood T cell repertoires in COVID-19. Study at large: Nucleic acid was either cDNA or gDNA, and it came from T cells, B-cell-depleted T cells, or PBMCs.

The V segment lost 11 bases and the J segment 1 base; nucleotides outside the gene matches: 12. The CDR3 sequence is 15 residues long. Germline-derived CDR1 and CDR2 are MDHEN and SYDVKM. In the original processing: Reference gene primer amplification yielded estimated nucleated cell counts. Clones were read by immunoSEQ multiplex PCR, and TCRdb kept only the in-frame ones, dropping some. The DNA gave D and trimming, while V, J and clone size come from that table. The sample has around 23,000 clones, under 85% seen once; the top ten hold approximately 6.1%. Material for sequencing was peripheral blood. The TCR was taken from a man aged 45-60 years with COVID-19, enrolled during active disease. V gene TRBV28 combines with J gene TRBJ2-5; TRBD2 matches 8 bases. CDR3 bases: TGTGCCGGGAGCGTGGGGACTAGGTCCCAAGAGACCCAGTACTTC. Translated, it gives CAGSVGTRSQETQYF.